The 23 T cell receptor beta chains below were found in one sample sequenced in a study of blood T cell repertoires in COVID-19. The protocol was immunoSEQ multiplex PCR, while the TCRdb copy is restricted to in-frame clones and leaves out a portion. The data show some 300,000 clones, with around nine tenths seen just once and roughly a tenth held by the top ten. Sequencing used PBMCs or T cells enriched from blood (not recorded which). The receptor set was obtained from a woman in her 40s who had recovered from COVID-19.

The chain has TRBV7-8 and TRBJ2-7; D is perhaps TRBD2 (7 bases). V was clipped by 5 bases and J by 4 bases, with 21 bases between them. The germline gives CDR1 SGHVS, CDR2 FQNEAQ. The CDR3 is made up of 16 amino acids. Here the CDR3 DNA reads TGTGCCAGCAGCGTCCCCGGGGGGCGAAGTCGTTACGAGCAGTACTTC. Translating gives CASSVPGGRSRYEQYF.

This sequence joins TRBV25-1 and TRBJ2-7; 8 nucleotides match TRBD1. The ends lost 2 bases at V and 3 bases at J; junction bases unmatched: 6. CDR3 length: 15 residues. Per the germline V gene, CDR1 is MGHDK and CDR2 is SYGVNS. The chain's CDR3 is CASSEHRDRGYEQYF. For the CDR3, the DNA is TGTGCCAGCAGTGAACACCGTGACAGGGGCTACGAGCAGTACTTC.

The gene calls are TRBV18 and TRBJ1-2; tentatively, D is TRBD1 (5 bases). V dropped 4 bases and J dropped 8 bases, with 20 bases sitting between them. Looked up from germline, CDR1 is KGHSH and CDR2 is LQKENI. The CDR3 loop spans 15 amino acids. CDR3 sequence reads: CASSLGTPGGDGYTF. In DNA, the CDR3 is TGTGCCAGCTCACTGGGGACTCCGGGAGGGGACGGCTACACCTTC.

This rearrangement joins TRBV25-1 to TRBJ2-1, with 8 bases aligning to TRBD2. V shed 1 base and J 4 bases; nucleotides not matched to a gene: 12. The V gene's germline CDR1 is MGHDK and CDR2 SYGVNS. The CDR3 has 18 residues. The CDR3 spells CASSEFGSGGRYYNEQFF. Written as DNA, the CDR3 is TGTGCCAGCAGTGAATTCGGGAGTGGCGGGAGGTATTACAATGAGCAGTTCTTC.

The chain joins TRBV29-1 to TRBJ2-7, with 10 bases matching TRBD1. Germline CDR1 is SQVTM and CDR2 is ANQGSEA. V dropped 8 bases and J dropped 5; count of bases not matched to a gene: 9. This CDR3 contains 13 residues. In DNA, the CDR3 is TGCAGCTCATCGACAGGGGGCGAGAACGAGCAGTACTTC. Residues: CSSSTGGENEQYF.

The V gene is TRBV14, the J gene TRBJ2-3; D is unresolved. The CDR3 totals 13 residues. Germline CDR1 reads SGHDN; CDR2 reads FVKESK. With 2 bases removed from V and 1 base from J, the gap between germline ends came to 4 bases. CDR3 protein: CASSQRGTDTQYF. The DNA of the CDR3 is TGTGCCAGCAGCCAACGGGGCACAGATACGCAGTATTTT.

The chain is built from TRBV6-5 and TRBJ2-1; 7 bases map to TRBD2. This CDR3 region has 16 residues. Trimming cost V 4 bases and J 6 bases; bases outside gene matches: 12. CDR1 is MNHEY, CDR2 SVGAGI, per germline. CDR3 protein: CASSLLGLVKLNEQFF. CDR3 bases: TGTGCCAGCAGTTTACTAGGACTAGTAAAGCTCAATGAGCAGTTCTTC.

CDR3 in amino acids: CASSPPGTAAYEQYF. In DNA, the CDR3 is TGTGCCAGCTCACCACCCGGGACAGCAGCCTACGAGCAGTACTTC. The J gene is TRBJ2-7, the V gene TRBV18; TRBD1 matches 7 bases. Looked up from germline, CDR1 is KGHSH and CDR2 is LQKENI. This CDR3 comprises 15 residues. The trim removed 0 bases at V and 2 bases at J, leaving 4 bases unmatched.

The V gene is TRBV2, the J gene TRBJ1-2; 7 bases agree with TRBD1. After removal of 4 bases from V and 8 bases from J, the junction contained 22 bases not matched to a gene. Germline CDR1 is SNHLY and CDR2 is FYNNEI. The CDR3 consists of 18 residues. CDR3 coding DNA: TGTGCCAGCAGTGTTCGGACAGGAAGGTCTGGGGGTGATTTGGGCTACACCTTC. The encoded protein is CASSVRTGRSGGDLGYTF. Filled out from reference TRBV2 and TRBJ1-2, the complete variable domain reads EPEVTQTPSHQVTQMGQEVILRCVPISNHLYFYWYRQILGQKVEFLVSFYNNEISEKSEIFDDQFSVERPDGSNFTLKIRSTKLEDSAMYFCASSVRTGRSGGDLGYTFGSGTRLTVV.

The chain links TRBV5-1 to TRBJ2-2, with 9 bases that match TRBD1. Unmatched junction bases numbered 4, after V lost 0 bases and J lost 1 base. Germline V gene sequence: CDR1 SGHRS, CDR2 YFSETQ. CDR3 length: 17 amino acids. CDR3 region: CASSLDGTGRNTGELFF. The CDR3 coding sequence is TGCGCCAGCAGCTTGGACGGGACAGGGAGGAACACCGGGGAGCTGTTTTTT.

The rearrangement links TRBV5-1 to TRBJ2-7; TRBD2 matches 7 bases. J gave up 6 bases and V 0 bases, and 3 bases lay outside the gene matches. Germline V gene data show CDR1 as SGHRS and CDR2 as YFSETQ. CDR3 size: 13 residues. The CDR3 loop reads CASSLAGGTEQYF. CDR3 nucleotides: TGCGCCAGCAGCTTGGCCGGGGGGACCGAGCAGTACTTC.

This clone was seen only a few times. The chain has TRBV5-3 and TRBJ2-7; 14 bases are shared with TRBD2. TRBV5-3 has ORF status, its function being uncertain. V shed 2 bases, J shed 2 bases, and the junction held 6 bases outside the gene matches. This CDR3 is 17 amino acids long. The CDR3 reads CARSFATSGRATYEQYF. The DNA for the CDR3 is TGTGCCAGAAGCTTCGCGACTAGCGGGAGGGCTACCTACGAGCAGTACTTC.

The rearrangement joins TRBV10-3 to TRBJ2-1; 13 nucleotides line up with TRBD2. V was pared by 6 bases and J by 0 bases, with 5 bases of the junction left unmatched. The CDR3 spans 17 residues. Germline V CDR1 and CDR2: ENHRY, SYGVKD. The CDR3 DNA sequence: TGTGCCATCAGCCCGACTAGCGGGAGGAGCTCCTACAATGAGCAGTTCTTC. Protein product: CAISPTSGRSSYNEQFF.

The CDR3 here is CAWSLLAQRYCNEQFF. CDR3 sequence (DNA): TGTGCCTGGAGTCTCCTCGCCCAACGGTACTGCAATGAGCAGTTCTTC. The rearrangement uses TRBV30 and TRBJ2-1; D remains ambiguous. The CDR3 loop spans 16 amino acids. Germline loops: CDR1 GTSNPN, CDR2 SVGIG (reference sequence). The V and J ends lost 2 bases and 6 bases respectively, with 20 bases between them.

The CDR3 loop reads CASSPGQGVANYGYTF. The CDR3 DNA reads as TGCGCCAGCAGCCCGGGACAGGGAGTAGCTAACTATGGCTACACCTTC. The V and J genes are TRBV4-3 and TRBJ1-2; 9 positions agree with TRBD1. This CDR3 has 16 residues. Looked up from germline, CDR1 is LGHNA and CDR2 is YSLEER. V shed 4 bases and J 0 bases; nucleotides not matched to a gene: 6.

This clone has at least ten counts. The CDR3 bases are TGTGCCAGCAGTTTGCAGGAAAGCTCCTACGAGCAGTACTTC. Protein product: CASSLQESSYEQYF. The rearrangement uses TRBV27 and TRBJ2-7, with D uncertain. The germline V gene has CDR1 MNHEY and CDR2 SMNVEV (reference sequence). V lost 3 bases and J 0 bases, leaving 9 bases between the germline ends. The CDR3 totals 14 residues.

The genes are TRBV7-8 and TRBJ2-1; no clear D gene. This CDR3 is 14 amino acids long. V shed 1 base and J shed 4 bases, with 8 bases lying between them. Germline V gene sequence: CDR1 SGHVS, CDR2 FQNEAQ. The DNA of the CDR3 is TGTGCCAGCAGCTTAGTTTTACAATACAATGAGCAGTTCTTC. Translation: CASSLVLQYNEQFF. Looking up the rest from reference TRBV7-8 and TRBJ2-1 gives the full variable domain: GAGVSQSPRYKVAKRGQDVALRCDPISGHVSLFWYQQALGQGPEFLTYFQNEAQLDKSGLPSDRFFAERPEGSVSTLKIQRTQQEDSAVYLCASSLVLQYNEQFFGPGTRLTVL.

This chain uses TRBV11-3 with TRBJ2-5; the D gene is possibly TRBD2 (6 bases). The CDR3 has 14 residues. Trimming removed 5 bases from V and 2 bases from J, with 12 bases in between. Germline-derived CDR1 and CDR2 are SGHNT and YENEEA. As DNA, the CDR3 is TGTGCCAGCAGCCCCGCTAGCGTTCAAGAGACCCAGTACTTC. Translated: CASSPASVQETQYF. Full variable domain (remainder filled in from reference TRBV11-3 and TRBJ2-5): EAGVVQSPRYKIIEKKQPVAFWCNPISGHNTLYWYLQNLGQGPELLIRYENEEAVDDSQLPKDRFSAERLKGVDSTLKIQPAELGDSAVYLCASSPASVQETQYFGPGTRLLVL.

The chain combines TRBV6-5 with TRBJ1-5; tentative D call: TRBD1 (5 bases). In germline, CDR1 is MNHEY, CDR2 SVGAGI. V shed 0 bases and J shed 2 bases, with 8 bases lying between them. CDR3 length equals 15 residues. The CDR3 region is CASSYSGEGNQPQHF. As DNA, the CDR3 is TGTGCCAGCAGTTACTCAGGGGAGGGCAATCAGCCCCAGCATTTT.

This clone is a singleton in its sample. This CDR3 is CASSIGVRGQETQYF. The CDR3 DNA sequence: TGTGCCAGTAGTATCGGTGTTAGGGGCCAAGAGACCCAGTACTTC. This sequence joins TRBV19 and TRBJ2-5; TRBD1 might be the D (5 bases). The CDR3 has 15 amino acids. Trimming cost V 3 bases and J 1 base, with 12 bases left between them. Germline V gene lookup returns CDR1 LNHDA and CDR2 SQIVND (reference sequence).

The genes are TRBV7-2 and TRBJ2-3; perhaps TRBD2 as D (6 bases). The V gene's germline CDR1 is SGHTA and CDR2 FQGNSA. This CDR3 is 15 amino acids long. Trimming stripped 5 bases from V and 2 bases from J, with 14 bases between. The DNA of the CDR3 is TGTGCCAGCAGCCCCCGTGGCGGGGACACAGATACGCAGTATTTT. Its protein product is CASSPRGGDTDTQYF.

The V gene is TRBV19, the J gene TRBJ2-7, with TRBD2 matching 9 bases. Germline V gene data show CDR1 as LNHDA and CDR2 as SQIVND (reference sequence). The CDR3 covers 15 residues. After removal of 0 bases from V and 5 bases from J, the junction contained 5 bases not matched to a gene. The CDR3 spells CASSIDPTSGDEQYF. CDR3 DNA sequence: TGTGCCAGTAGTATAGACCCGACTAGCGGAGACGAGCAGTACTTC.

The gene calls are TRBV2 and TRBJ2-3; TRBD1 agrees at 7 bases. Trimming took 6 bases from V and 0 from J; bases not matched to a gene: 9. Germline V lookup: CDR1 SNHLY, CDR2 FYNNEI. This CDR3 has 16 amino acids. The CDR3 bases are TGTGCCAGCAGGAAAGACAGGGTGATTAGCACAGATACGCAGTATTTT. Translating it yields CASRKDRVISTDTQYF.